A single TCR beta chain is shown here with its context. This sample was included in a study of blood T cell repertoires in COVID-19. Whole-study context: Nucleic acid was either cDNA or gDNA, and it came from T cells, B-cell-depleted T cells, or PBMCs.

Sequencing was performed with immunoSEQ multiplex PCR; in TCRdb, only in-frame clones are kept and a portion is missing. The sample holds just under 55,000 clones, around 86% seen once. The CDR3 covers 13 residues. Germline V gene sequence: CDR1 LNHDA, CDR2 SQIVND (reference sequence). V was shortened by 4 bases and J by 3 bases, with 9 bases between the two germline ends. V and J are TRBV19 and TRBJ2-5, with a tentative D call TRBD1 (6 bases). The sequence was obtained from a woman aged 55-70 years with acute or convalescent COVID-19. The sequenced material came from peripheral blood. This CDR3 reads CASSRTVKETQYF. CDR3 nucleotides: TGTGCCAGTAGTAGGACAGTTAAAGAGACCCAGTACTTC.